This T cell receptor beta chain derives from a study of siplizumab effects on memory and regulatory T cells. Points from the study as a whole: Naive T cells appeared more diverse than memory cells and seemed to be major alloresponse contributors. Alloreactive sequences tracing back to unstimulated CD4+ memory cells fell significantly with siplizumab. The mean Treg-derived percentage of mappable alloreactive CD4+ clones was 55% to 80% with siplizumab compared with about 27% in controls. The authors did not confirm suppressive function in proliferating Tregs from siplizumab cultures.

The CDR3 covers 14 residues. Germline V gives CDR1 SGHRS, CDR2 YFSETQ. V gave up 3 bases and J gave up 4 bases; unmatched junction bases: 3. About this clone: What it binds is not known.

Sequencing used immunoSEQ multiplex PCR; TCRdb keeps in-frame clones, though not all of them. The sample lists over 35,000 clones, around 92% seen once, with 0.25% in the top ten. This chain uses TRBV5-1 with TRBJ1-4; 7 nucleotides align to TRBD1. This clonotype originated in a human donor in good health. The sample comprised naive CD4+ T cells sorted from blood. The CDR3 coding sequence is TGCGCCAGCAGCTCACAGGGGTATAATGAAAAACTGTTTTTT. Its protein is CASSSQGYNEKLFF.